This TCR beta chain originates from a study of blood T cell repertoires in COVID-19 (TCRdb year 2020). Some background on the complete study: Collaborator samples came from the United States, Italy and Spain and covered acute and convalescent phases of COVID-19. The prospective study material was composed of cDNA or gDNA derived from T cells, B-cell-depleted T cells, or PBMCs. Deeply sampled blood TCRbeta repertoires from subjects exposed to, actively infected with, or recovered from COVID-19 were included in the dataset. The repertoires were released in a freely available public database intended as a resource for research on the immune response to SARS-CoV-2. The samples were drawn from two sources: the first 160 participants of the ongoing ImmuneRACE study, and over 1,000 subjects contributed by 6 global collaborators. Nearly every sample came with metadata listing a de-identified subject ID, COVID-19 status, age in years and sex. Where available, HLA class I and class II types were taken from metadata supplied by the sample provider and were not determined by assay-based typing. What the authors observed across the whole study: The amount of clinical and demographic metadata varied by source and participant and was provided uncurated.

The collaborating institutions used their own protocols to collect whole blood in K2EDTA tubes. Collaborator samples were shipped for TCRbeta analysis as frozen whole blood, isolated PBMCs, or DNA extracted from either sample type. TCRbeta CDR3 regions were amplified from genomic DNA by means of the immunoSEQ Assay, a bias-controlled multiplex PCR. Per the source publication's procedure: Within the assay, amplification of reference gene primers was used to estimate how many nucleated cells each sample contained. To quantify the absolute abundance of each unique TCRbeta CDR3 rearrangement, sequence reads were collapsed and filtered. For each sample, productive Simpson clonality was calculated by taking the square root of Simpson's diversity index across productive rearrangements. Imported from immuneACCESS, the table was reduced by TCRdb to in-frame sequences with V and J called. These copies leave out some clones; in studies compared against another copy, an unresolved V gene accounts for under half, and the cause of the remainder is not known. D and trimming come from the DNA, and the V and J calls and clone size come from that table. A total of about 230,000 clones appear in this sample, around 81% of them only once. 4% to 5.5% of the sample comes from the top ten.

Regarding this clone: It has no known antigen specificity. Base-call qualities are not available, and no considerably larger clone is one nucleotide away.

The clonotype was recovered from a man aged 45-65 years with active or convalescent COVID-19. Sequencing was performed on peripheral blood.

The CDR3 region has the sequence CASSQGGANYGYTF. In nucleotide form, the sequence is TGCGCCAGCAGCCAAGGCGGAGCTAACTATGGCTACACCTTC. Rearrangement joined TRBV4-1 to TRBJ1-2, with the D gene too uncertain to name. Measured from the cysteine to the phenylalanine, the CDR3 is 14 residues long. Only the CDR3 portion is preserved as DNA: 42 bases, with reading frame beginning at the first base. Trimming takes 1 base from V and 0 bases from J, and the germline ends sit 6 bases apart. CDR1 is given as MGHRA and CDR2 as YSYEKL, both from the germline V gene.